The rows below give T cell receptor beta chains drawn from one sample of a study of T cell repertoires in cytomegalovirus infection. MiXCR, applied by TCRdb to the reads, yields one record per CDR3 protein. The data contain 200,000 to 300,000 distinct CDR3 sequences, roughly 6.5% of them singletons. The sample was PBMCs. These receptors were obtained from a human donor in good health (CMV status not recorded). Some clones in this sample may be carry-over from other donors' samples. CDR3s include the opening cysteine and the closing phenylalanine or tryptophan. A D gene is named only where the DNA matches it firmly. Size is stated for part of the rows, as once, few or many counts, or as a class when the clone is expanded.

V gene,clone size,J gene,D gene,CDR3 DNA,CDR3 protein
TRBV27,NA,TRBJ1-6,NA,TGTGCCAGCAGTGGGACCTATAATTCACCCCTCCACTTT,CASSGTYNSPLHF
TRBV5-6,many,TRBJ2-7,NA,TGTGCCAGCAGCTTGGGACAGCTGGGGGCCTACGAGCAGTACTTC,CASSLGQLGAYEQYF
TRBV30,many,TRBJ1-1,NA,TGTGCCTGGGGACCCTTCGGCAATGAAGCTTTCTTT,CAWGPFGNEAFF
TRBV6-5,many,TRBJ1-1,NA,TGTGCCAGCAGTTACTCGATCGTCGGGGGTGGAAACACTGAAGCTTTCTTT,CASSYSIVGGGNTEAFF
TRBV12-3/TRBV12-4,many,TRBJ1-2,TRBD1,TGTGCCAGCAGCTTCCAGGGGGCGCAGGGCTACACCTTC,CASSFQGAQGYTF
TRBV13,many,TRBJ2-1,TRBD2,TGTGCCAGCAGCTCCTTCAGCGGGGGCCCTTACAATGAGCAGTTCTTC,CASSSFSGGPYNEQFF
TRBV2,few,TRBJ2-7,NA,TGTGCCAGCAGTGAAGGAGCCCATTTGGAGCAGTACTTC,CASSEGAHLEQYF
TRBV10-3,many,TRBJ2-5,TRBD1,TGTGCCATCAGTGCTCAGGGGGCAGGAGAGACCCAGTACTTC,CAISAQGAGETQYF
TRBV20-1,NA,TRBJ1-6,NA,TGCAGTGCTAGAGATCTCGCAGGGCGGAATTCACCCCTCCACTTT,CSARDLAGRNSPLHF
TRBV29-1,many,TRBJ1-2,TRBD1,TGCAGCGTAAGGACAGGGGCGAACTATGGCTACACCTTC,CSVRTGANYGYTF
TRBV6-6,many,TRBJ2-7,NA,TGTGCCAGCAGTTACTCAAGCGAGCAGTACTTC,CASSYSSEQYF
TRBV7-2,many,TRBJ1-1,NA,TGTGCCAGCAGCTTGTTCTCCTCGGCAGGGGTTAGTGAAGCTTTCTTT,CASSLFSSAGVSEAFF
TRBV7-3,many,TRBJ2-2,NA,TGTGCCAGCAGCTTAGGGGGAACCGGGGAGCTGTTTTTT,CASSLGGTGELFF
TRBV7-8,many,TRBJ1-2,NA,TGTGCCAGCAGCTTAGGCAGGGATTATTATGGCTACACCTTC,CASSLGRDYYGYTF
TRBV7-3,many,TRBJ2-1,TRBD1,TGTGCCAGCAGCCAAGGGACAGGTTGGGCCTACAATGAGCAGTTCTTC,CASSQGTGWAYNEQFF
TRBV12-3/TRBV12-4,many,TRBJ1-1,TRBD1,TGTGCCAGCAGTTTAGCGTATCCAGGGGGCACCACTGAAGCTTTCTTT,CASSLAYPGGTTEAFF
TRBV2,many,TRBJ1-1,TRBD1,TGTGCCAGATCTCTGACAGGGGGCACTGAAGCTTTCTTT,CARSLTGGTEAFF
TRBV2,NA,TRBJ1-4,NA,TGTGCCGGCGGGGGGGCAAGTGAAAAACTGTTTTTT,CAGGGASEKLFF
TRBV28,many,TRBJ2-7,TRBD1,TGTGCCAGCAGTATACCCTCGGGACAGGGAACCTACGAGCAGTACTTC,CASSIPSGQGTYEQYF
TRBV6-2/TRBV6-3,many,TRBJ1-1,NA,TGTGCCAGCAGTTACCGATTGACTGAAGCTTTCTTT,CASSYRLTEAFF
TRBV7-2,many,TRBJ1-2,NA,TGTGCCAGCAGCGGTACAGGGATCTATGGCTACACCTTC,CASSGTGIYGYTF
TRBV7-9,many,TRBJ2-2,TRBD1,TGTGCCAGCAGCTTAATCACAGGGGTCACCGGGGAGCTGTTTTTT,CASSLITGVTGELFF
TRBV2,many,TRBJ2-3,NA,TGTGCCAGCTCCCGCGCTACGCAGTATTTT,CASSRATQYF
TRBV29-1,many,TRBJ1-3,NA,TGCAGCGTTGTGTGGGGTATTGGAAACACCATATATTTT,CSVVWGIGNTIYF
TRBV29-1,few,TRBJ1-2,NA,TGCAGCGTTGATTTGGGGGTGGATGGCTACACCTTC,CSVDLGVDGYTF
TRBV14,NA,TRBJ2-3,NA,TGTGCCAGCAGCCCATGGACAGACAGGCCCTATACGCAGTATTTT,CASSPWTDRPYTQYF
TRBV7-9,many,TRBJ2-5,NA,TGTGCCAGCAGCTTAGGGATTTCGGCAGGCCAAGAGACCCAGTACTTC,CASSLGISAGQETQYF
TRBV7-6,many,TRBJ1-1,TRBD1,TGTGCCAGCAGCTTCAGGACAGGGGGCTTCACTGAAGCTTTCTTT,CASSFRTGGFTEAFF
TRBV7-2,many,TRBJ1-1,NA,TGTGCCAGCAGCTCAGATCTGACAGTGAACACTGAAGCTTTCTTT,CASSSDLTVNTEAFF
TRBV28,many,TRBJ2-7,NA,TGTGCCAGCAGTTTACGGGCTCAAAACTACGAGCAGTACTTC,CASSLRAQNYEQYF
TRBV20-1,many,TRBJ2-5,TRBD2,TGCAGTGCGGGACTAGGTCGGGGCACGGGGGAGACCCAGTACTTC,CSAGLGRGTGETQYF
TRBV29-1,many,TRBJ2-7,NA,TGCAGCGTTCTGGTTGCGACAGACCCGACGGAGGAGCAGTACTTC,CSVLVATDPTEEQYF
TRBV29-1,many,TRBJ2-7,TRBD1,TGCAGCGTTGAGGGGGACAGCTCCTACGAGCAGTACTTC,CSVEGDSSYEQYF
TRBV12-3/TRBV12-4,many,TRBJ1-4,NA,TGTGCCAGCACCTCCACAGGAGATAATGAAAAACTGTTTTTT,CASTSTGDNEKLFF
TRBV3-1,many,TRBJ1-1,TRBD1,TGTGCCAGCAGCCACTCGGGACAGCTGAACACTGAAGCTTTCTTT,CASSHSGQLNTEAFF
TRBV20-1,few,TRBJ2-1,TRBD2,TGCAGTGCTAGACGATCCCAGCGGGGGGACAATGAGCAGTTCTTC,CSARRSQRGDNEQFF
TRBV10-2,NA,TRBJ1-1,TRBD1,TGCGCCAGTCGCAGGACAGGGGACCATTGGGGCACTGAAGCTTTCTTT,CASRRTGDHWGTEAFF
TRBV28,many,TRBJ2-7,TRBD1,TGTGCCAGCAGTTCGTATCTGGACAGGGGAACGCTCTACGAGCAGTACTTC,CASSSYLDRGTLYEQYF
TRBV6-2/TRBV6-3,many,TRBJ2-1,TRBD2,TGTGCCAGCAGTTTAGCGGGGGGGCCGGGCAATGAGCAGTTCTTC,CASSLAGGPGNEQFF
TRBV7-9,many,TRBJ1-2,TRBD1,TGTGCCAGCAACCGGGACAGTGGTGAGCACACCTTC,CASNRDSGEHTF
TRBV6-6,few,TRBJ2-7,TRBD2,TGTGCCAGCACCAAGAGCGGGGGAGACTACGAGCAGTACTTC,CASTKSGGDYEQYF
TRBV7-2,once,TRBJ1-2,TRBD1,TGTGCCAGCAGCCAGGACAGGGTTGGCGGCTACACCTTC,CASSQDRVGGYTF
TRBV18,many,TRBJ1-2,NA,TGTGCCAGCAATGGGGGAAACTATGGCTACACCTTC,CASNGGNYGYTF